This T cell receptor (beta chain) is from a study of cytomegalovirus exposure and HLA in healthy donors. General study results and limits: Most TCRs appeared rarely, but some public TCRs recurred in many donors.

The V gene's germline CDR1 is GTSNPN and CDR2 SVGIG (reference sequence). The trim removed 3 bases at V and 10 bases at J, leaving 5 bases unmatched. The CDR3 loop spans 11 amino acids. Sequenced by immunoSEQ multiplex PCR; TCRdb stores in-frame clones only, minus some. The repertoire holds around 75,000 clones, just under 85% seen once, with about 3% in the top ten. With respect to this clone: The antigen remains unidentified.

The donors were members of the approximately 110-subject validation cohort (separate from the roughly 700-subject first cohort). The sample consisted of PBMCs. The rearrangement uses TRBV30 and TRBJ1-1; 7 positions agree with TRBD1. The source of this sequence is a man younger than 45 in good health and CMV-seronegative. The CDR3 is CAWSVNRGAFF. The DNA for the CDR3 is TGTGCCTGGAGCGTTAACAGGGGAGCTTTCTTT.